What follows describes a single T cell receptor (beta chain). The CDR3 has 16 residues. Germline V gene sequence: CDR1 SGHRS, CDR2 YFSETQ. V gave up 4 bases and J gave up 6 bases; unmatched junction bases: 7. The source of the sample is a study of blood T cell repertoires in COVID-19. The repertoire was sequenced with immunoSEQ multiplex PCR; TCRdb's copy has only in-frame clones and lacks some. Of approximately 36,000 clones in the sample, 88% were seen once. The V call is TRBV5-1, the J call TRBJ2-3, with TRBD2 matching 14 bases. The sequenced material came from peripheral blood. This clonotype was sampled from a human donor in a cohort sampled during active COVID-19. The CDR3 DNA is TGCGCCAGCAGCACGGGACTAGCGGGGGCGGCGGATACGCAGTATTTT. This codes for CASSTGLAGAADTQYF. Variable domain in full (rest from reference TRBV5-1 and TRBJ2-3): KAGVTQTPRYLIKTRGQQVTLSCSPISGHRSVSWYQQTPGQGLQFLFEYFSETQRNKGNFPGRFSGRQFSNSRSEMNVSTLELGDSALYLCASSTGLAGAADTQYFGPGTRLTVL.